The 31 T cell receptor beta chains listed next were all sequenced from one sample in a study of cytomegalovirus exposure and HLA in healthy donors (dated by TCRdb to the late 2010s). The library was built by means of the immunoSEQ multiplex PCR assay. For the multiplex PCR, a mixture combining 60 forward primers for TCR Vbeta segments and 13 reverse primers for TCR Jbeta segments was used. What TCRdb holds here is the immuneACCESS table cut down to in-frame rearrangements. Part of the clones is not present; checked against another copy, under half of the missing clones reflect an unresolved V gene, and the others are unexplained. The sample table holds about 120,000 clones, of which less than 80% were seen once. 3.5% to 4.5% of the sample goes to the ten largest clones. Specimen: PBMCs. The receptors derive from a man aged 40-50 years in good health and CMV-seropositive.

The chain couples TRBV6-4 to TRBJ2-7; 10 positions agree with TRBD2. Per germline, CDR1 MRHNA and CDR2 SNTAGT. This CDR3 region has 13 residues. V lost 10 bases, J lost 4 bases, and 7 bases stayed unmatched. For the CDR3, the DNA is TGTGCCACCCCAGCGGGAGGGGGGTACGAGCAGTACTTC. Its protein product is CATPAGGGYEQYF.

The DNA of the CDR3 is TGTGCCAGCAGTCCCCCCGGGACAGCGACTGATGGCTACACCTTC. It translates to CASSPPGTATDGYTF. The genes are TRBV28 and TRBJ1-2; 7 nucleotides line up with TRBD1. CDR1 is MDHEN and CDR2 is SYDVKM in the germline V gene. The CDR3 extends over 15 amino acids. The V segment lost 5 bases and the J segment 6 bases; nucleotides outside the gene matches: 12.

The V call is TRBV5-6, the J call TRBJ2-1; 9 bases align to TRBD2. The CDR3 is 16 amino acids. The V and J ends lost 4 bases and 0 bases, in that order; junction bases with no gene match: 5. Germline-derived CDR1 and CDR2 are SGHDT and YYEEEE. CDR3 bases: TGTGCCAGCAGCCCGACTAGCGGTAGCTCCTACAATGAGCAGTTCTTC. Translating it yields CASSPTSGSSYNEQFF.

Only one count was recorded for this clone. The J gene is TRBJ2-1, the V gene TRBV30, with D possibly matching TRBD2 (6 bases). Trimming left V 5 bases short and J 10 bases short, with 18 bases between. This CDR3 comprises 13 residues. Germline V gene sequence: CDR1 GTSNPN, CDR2 SVGIG (reference sequence). CDR3 loop: CAWGPGGGGEQFF. CDR3 in DNA: TGTGCCTGGGGACCCGGGGGTGGCGGCGAGCAGTTCTTC. Based on the CDR3 plus reference TRBV30 and TRBJ2-1, the full variable domain is SQTIHQWPATLVQPVGSPLSLECTVEGTSNPNLYWYRQAAGRGLQLLFYSVGIGQISSEVPQNLSASRPQDRQFILSSKKLLLSDSGFYLCAWGPGGGGEQFFGPGTRLTVL.

A word on this clone: An end of the junction does not agree with germline; a read error may underlie this. The V call is TRBV10-3, the J call TRBJ2-1; perhaps TRBD2 as D (6 bases). The length of the CDR3 is 16 residues. Germline lookup yields CDR1 ENHRY and CDR2 SYGVKD. DNA for the CDR3: TGTGCCATCAGTGAACCGGGCGGGATTTCTTACACTGAGCAGTTCTTC. Amino acid sequence: CAISEPGGISYTEQFF.

This clone was found a few times. The chain combines TRBV18 with TRBJ2-7, with D possibly TRBD2 on 5 matching bases. V lost 2 bases to trimming and J lost 2 bases, with 10 bases between them. Germline values: CDR1 KGHSH, CDR2 LQKENI. This CDR3 has 14 amino acids. The CDR3 bases are TGTGCCAGCTCACCATCGGGAAGCACCTACGAGCAGTACTTC. Protein sequence: CASSPSGSTYEQYF.

The V gene is TRBV5-1, the J gene TRBJ2-5; 10 positions match TRBD2. CDR3 length: 16 residues. Germline-derived CDR1 and CDR2 are SGHRS and YFSETQ. With V trimmed by 0 bases and J by 5 bases, 7 bases remained unmatched. The CDR3 DNA is TGCGCCAGCAGCTTGGAAAGCGGGGGGGCCCGGGAGACCCAGTACTTC. Translated: CASSLESGGARETQYF.

The chain has TRBV29-1 and TRBJ1-3, with D hard to call. CDR1 is SQVTM, CDR2 ANQGSEA, per germline. With 4 bases removed from V and 0 bases from J, the gap between germline ends came to 10 bases. CDR3 size: 14 residues. The DNA of the CDR3 is TGCAGCGTTGGGCAGGCGAGCTCTGGAAACACCATATATTTT. This sequence encodes CSVGQASSGNTIYF.

The chain uses TRBV5-8 and TRBJ1-1, with D possibly TRBD1 on 5 matching bases. Germline V gene lookup returns CDR1 SGHTS and CDR2 YDEGEE. The CDR3 extends over 13 amino acids. The ends were cut back, 3 bases at V and 8 bases at J, with 14 bases in the middle. The CDR3 DNA is TGTGCCAGCAGCTGGGCGCGGACACCCGAAGCTTTCTTT. Encoded protein: CASSWARTPEAFF.

The chain carries TRBV29-1 and TRBJ2-7; D perhaps matches TRBD1 (6 bases). The CDR3 has 15 residues. Germline-derived CDR1 and CDR2 are SQVTM and ANQGSEA. Trimming cost V 6 bases and J 0 bases, with 18 bases left between them. The CDR3 nucleotides read TGCAGCGTATGCACTACAGGGACGAGCTCCTACGAGCAGTACTTC. As protein: CSVCTTGTSSYEQYF.

The chain links TRBV5-1 to TRBJ1-2, with D maybe TRBD1 (6 bases). With 5 bases removed from V and 8 bases from J, the gap between germline ends came to 10 bases. Germline CDR1 and CDR2: SGHRS and YFSETQ. CDR3 length: 11 residues. Here the CDR3 DNA reads TGCGCCAGCAGAGAGGGGGAAGGCTACACCTTC. It specifies CASREGEGYTF.

This chain connects TRBV27 to TRBJ2-1; TRBD2 matches 13 bases. Per germline, CDR1 MNHEY and CDR2 SMNVEV (reference sequence). Trimming removed 5 bases from V and 9 bases from J; junction bases left unmatched: 31. CDR3 length: 23 residues. The CDR3 loop reads CASSPTHHFRDRMTSGRKAEQFF. CDR3 coding DNA: TGTGCCAGCAGTCCCACCCACCACTTCCGGGACAGGATGACTAGCGGGAGGAAAGCTGAGCAGTTCTTC.

This chain connects TRBV6-5 to TRBJ2-5; 7 bases are shared with TRBD1. Matching the DNA end better, TRBJ2-7 makes the J call doubtful. Germline values: CDR1 MNHEY, CDR2 SVGAGI. This CDR3 has 14 residues. The CDR3 sequence is CASGHRDRSYEQYF. The CDR3 DNA follows: TGTGCCAGCGGGCATAGGGACAGATCCTACGAGCAGTACTTC.

V is TRBV27 and J is TRBJ2-1, with 8 bases that match TRBD2. Germline V lookup: CDR1 MNHEY, CDR2 SMNVEV (reference sequence). The junction had 10 bases not matched to a gene; V was cut back by 5 bases and J by 7 bases. The CDR3 runs to 15 residues. The DNA of the CDR3 is TGTGCCAGCAGTGTCCTCGGGACTAGACCGAATGAGCAGTTCTTC. It specifies CASSVLGTRPNEQFF.

This chain joins TRBV5-1 and TRBJ2-2; TRBD1 agrees at 8 bases. The CDR3 runs 15 residues. Germline V gene lookup returns CDR1 SGHRS and CDR2 YFSETQ. Trimming cost V 4 bases and J 3 bases; bases outside gene matches: 5. CDR3 nucleotide sequence: TGCGCCAGCAGCATCGACAGGGGTGACACCGGGGAGCTGTTTTTT. It translates to CASSIDRGDTGELFF.

This chain connects TRBV6-5 to TRBJ2-7; a weak D match, TRBD1 (5 bases). Per the germline V gene, CDR1 is MNHEY and CDR2 is SVGAGI. The V and J ends lost 7 bases and 7 bases respectively, with 17 bases between them. The CDR3 totals 13 residues. The CDR3 sequence: CASTHPGRVEQYF. CDR3 DNA sequence: TGTGCCAGCACCCACCCGGGCAGGGTTGAGCAGTACTTC.

This clone was observed a handful of times. The V call is TRBV4-1, the J call TRBJ1-1, with D possibly being TRBD1 (6 bases). Per germline, CDR1 MGHRA and CDR2 YSYEKL. The CDR3 is 16 residues long. V gave up 4 bases and J gave up 0 bases, with 15 bases separating them. This chain's CDR3 is CASSLIPDRLNTEAFF. The CDR3 DNA reads TGCGCCAGCAGCCTCATTCCGGACAGACTGAACACTGAAGCTTTCTTT.

Comments on this clone: In the same sample, other DNA sequences code for this CDR3. The gene calls are TRBV6-4 and TRBJ2-1, with TRBD2 identical over 7 bases. The junction had 11 bases not matched to a gene; V was cut back by 6 bases and J by 6 bases. The length of the CDR3 is 15 residues. Germline values: CDR1 MRHNA, CDR2 SNTAGT. The CDR3 bases are TGTGCCAGCAGCGTGGAGCCCGGCGGGAGCAATGAGCAGTTCTTC. Translated, it gives CASSVEPGGSNEQFF.

The chain links TRBV19 to TRBJ1-5; the D is unclear. The CDR3 has 14 amino acids. The germline CDR1 and CDR2 sequences are LNHDA and SQIVND (reference sequence). The germline V and J ends were trimmed by 10 bases and 2 bases, with 15 bases remaining between them. CDR3 region: CATQEGRGNQPQHF. CDR3 nucleotide sequence: TGTGCCACCCAGGAGGGTCGGGGCAATCAGCCCCAGCATTTT.

CDR3 protein: CASSLTSSYIGELFF. The CDR3 bases are TGCGCCAGCAGCTTAACTAGCAGTTACATCGGGGAGCTGTTTTTT. This chain connects TRBV5-1 to TRBJ2-2; tentative D call: TRBD2 (6 bases). Germline CDR1 SGHRS, CDR2 YFSETQ. The CDR3 extends over 15 amino acids. V was trimmed by 2 bases and J by 7 bases, leaving 15 bases between them. The variable domain in full, with the rest retrieved from reference TRBV5-1 and TRBJ2-2, is KAGVTQTPRYLIKTRGQQVTLSCSPISGHRSVSWYQQTPGQGLQFLFEYFSETQRNKGNFPGRFSGRQFSNSRSEMNVSTLELGDSALYLCASSLTSSYIGELFFGEGSRLTVL.

This chain links TRBV5-4 with TRBJ2-7, with D unresolved. Germline V gene sequence: CDR1 SGHNT, CDR2 YYREEE (reference sequence). Trimming stripped 4 bases from V and 2 bases from J, with 13 bases between. The CDR3 consists of 14 residues. CDR3: CASSPNMAAYEQYF. Here the CDR3 DNA reads TGTGCCAGCAGCCCCAACATGGCGGCCTACGAGCAGTACTTC.

The J gene is TRBJ2-1, the V gene TRBV19; tentative D call: TRBD2 (5 bases). This CDR3 has 12 amino acids. Trimming stripped 10 bases from V and 5 bases from J, with 12 bases between. Germline CDR1 reads LNHDA; CDR2 reads SQIVND (reference sequence). Here the CDR3 reads CATQDWNNEQFF. The CDR3 coding sequence is TGTGCCACCCAGGACTGGAACAATGAGCAGTTCTTC.

Sample share makes this clone medium-sized. V and J are TRBV6-4 and TRBJ2-3; a possible D gene is TRBD2 (6 bases). The V gene's germline CDR1 is MRHNA and CDR2 SNTAGT. The CDR3 length is 13 residues. V lost 8 bases to trimming and J lost 2 bases, with 11 bases between them. CDR3 residues: CASGGTATDTQYF. The CDR3 DNA reads as TGTGCCAGCGGTGGGACTGCCACAGATACGCAGTATTTT.

This chain joins TRBV9 and TRBJ2-2; 8 positions match TRBD2. The ends lost 3 bases at V and 6 bases at J; junction bases unmatched: 7. Germline-derived CDR1 and CDR2 are SGDLS and YYNGEE. The CDR3 spans 15 residues. The CDR3 is CASSGSGLVAGELFF. The CDR3 DNA is TGTGCCAGCAGCGGTTCGGGACTAGTGGCCGGGGAGCTGTTTTTT.

This clone occurred once. V gene TRBV10-1 combines with J gene TRBJ2-6; D possibly corresponds to TRBD1 (5 bases). CDR3 length: 16 amino acids. The germline gives CDR1 WNHNN, CDR2 SYGVQD (reference sequence). Trimming pared 4 bases from V and 2 bases from J, leaving 12 bases between. The chain's CDR3 is CASSGGAQAGANVLTF. The CDR3 DNA reads as TGCGCCAGCAGTGGTGGGGCGCAAGCTGGGGCCAACGTCCTGACTTTC.

The rearrangement joins TRBV30 to TRBJ1-1; the D gene is possibly TRBD1 (5 bases). With 2 bases removed from V and 11 bases from J, the gap between germline ends came to 18 bases. The CDR3 is made up of 13 amino acids. Germline CDR1 GTSNPN, CDR2 SVGIG (reference sequence). CDR3 protein: CAWSITGGAGAFF. The DNA of the CDR3 is TGTGCCTGGAGTATCACAGGTGGGGCTGGGGCTTTCTTT.

The chain employs TRBV7-9 and TRBJ1-1, with D possibly matching TRBD1 (5 bases). Germline CDR1 SEHNR, CDR2 FQNEAQ (reference sequence). This CDR3 comprises 17 residues. Trimming shortened V by 6 bases and J by 0 bases, and 20 bases separated the two germline ends. The CDR3 nucleotides are TGTGCCAGCAGTACTGGCAGGACAATACTGTTGAACACTGAAGCTTTCTTT. Translating it yields CASSTGRTILLNTEAFF. The whole variable domain, filled in from reference TRBV7-9 and TRBJ1-1, reads DTGVSQNPRHKITKRGQNVTFRCDPISEHNRLYWYRQTLGQGPEFLTYFQNEAQLEKSRLLSDRFSAERPKGSFSTLEIQRTEQGDSAMYLCASSTGRTILLNTEAFFGQGTRLTVV.

This chain connects TRBV9 to TRBJ2-5; possibly TRBD2 for D (6 bases). Per the germline V gene, CDR1 is SGDLS and CDR2 is YYNGEE. V was cut by 0 bases and J by 4 bases, with 10 bases left in between. The CDR3 extends over 14 amino acids. The CDR3 DNA sequence: TGTGCCAGCAGCGTAGCTCTAGCGTTAGAGACCCAGTACTTC. Translation gives CASSVALALETQYF.

The chain is built from TRBV6-1 and TRBJ2-3, with TRBD2 matching 9 bases. From germline, CDR1 is MNHNS and CDR2 SASEGT. The V and J ends lost 2 bases and 2 bases, in that order; junction bases with no gene match: 14. The CDR3 has 19 amino acids. DNA of the CDR3: TGTGCCAGCAGTGAATGGGGGATTAGCGGGGGCCCCCCCACAGATACGCAGTATTTT. It is translated as CASSEWGISGGPPTDTQYF.

This rearrangement joins TRBV2 to TRBJ1-5; a weak D match, TRBD1 (6 bases). Germline values: CDR1 SNHLY, CDR2 FYNNEI. The CDR3 extends over 12 amino acids. V lost 6 bases and J 7 bases, leaving 10 bases between the germline ends. Here the CDR3 DNA reads TGTGCCAGCAGCAACAGGGCCCAGCCCCAGCATTTT. This encodes CASSNRAQPQHF.

The chain combines TRBV27 with TRBJ2-1; 9 bases match TRBD2. The V gene end was trimmed by 2 bases and the J gene end by 6 bases; junction bases not matched to a gene: 5. The CDR3 spans 15 residues. CDR1 MNHEY and CDR2 SMNVEV come from the germline V gene (reference sequence). The CDR3 sequence is CASSLRREGRNEQFF. The CDR3 DNA is TGTGCCAGCAGTTTACGGCGGGAGGGCCGCAATGAGCAGTTCTTC.